The 11 T cell receptor beta chains below all came from one sample that was sequenced in a study of OX40 agonist ivuxolimab in advanced cancers. TCRdb's copy holds only in-frame clones and misses some; the assay was immunoSEQ multiplex PCR. The table has about 100,000 clones, 90% seen once. Source: CD4+ or CD8+ T cells sorted from blood, taken in a trial of the OX40 agonist ivuxolimab. The receptors derive from an adult with an advanced solid tumor such as melanoma, head and neck, liver or kidney cancer.

V gene TRBV28 combines with J gene TRBJ2-1, with 7 bases identical to TRBD1. This CDR3 contains 15 residues. The ends lost 4 bases at V and 8 bases at J; junction bases unmatched: 11. From germline, CDR1 is MDHEN and CDR2 SYDVKM. CDR3 nucleotide sequence: TGTGCCAGCAGTTCTACAGGGGCTCAAGTATATGAGCAGTTCTTC. This encodes CASSSTGAQVYEQFF.

This chain links TRBV27 with TRBJ2-1; the D gene is possibly TRBD1 (6 bases). V dropped 8 bases and J dropped 3 bases, with 14 bases sitting between them. The V gene's germline CDR1 is MNHEY and CDR2 SMNVEV (reference sequence). The CDR3 runs 14 residues. CDR3 in amino acids: CASAFGTRYNEQFF. In DNA, the CDR3 is TGTGCCAGCGCGTTCGGGACACGCTACAATGAGCAGTTCTTC.

This clone was picked up a small number of times. V gene TRBV19 combines with J gene TRBJ2-1, with 16 bases fitting TRBD2. The CDR3 is 18 residues long. V shed 6 bases, J shed 6 bases, and the junction held 11 bases outside the gene matches. Germline CDR1 is LNHDA and CDR2 is SQIVND (reference sequence). The CDR3 DNA reads as TGTGCCAGTAGCGCCGGGACTAGCGGGAGGGCCTCCCGCAATGAGCAGTTCTTC. Translating it yields CASSAGTSGRASRNEQFF.

The rearrangement joins TRBV5-1 to TRBJ1-4; 7 bases line up with TRBD1. The V segment lost 6 bases and the J segment 8 bases; nucleotides outside the gene matches: 16. CDR1 SGHRS and CDR2 YFSETQ come from the germline V gene. The CDR3 runs to 16 residues. In DNA form, the CDR3 reads TGCGCCAGCAAGACGGGAACAGGGGTTCGAGGCGAAAAACTGTTTTTT. Amino acids: CASKTGTGVRGEKLFF.

The rearrangement links TRBV9 to TRBJ1-4; weak D call: TRBD1 (5 bases). In germline, CDR1 is SGDLS, CDR2 YYNGEE. This CDR3 has 15 residues. V dropped 4 bases and J dropped 8 bases, with 18 bases sitting between them. The CDR3 region has the DNA TGTGCCAGCAGCACCAGACCGGGGGTTGACGAAAAACTGTTTTTT. Translation gives CASSTRPGVDEKLFF.

The chain links TRBV7-2 to TRBJ2-7; TRBD2 might be the D (5 bases). V was shortened by 2 bases and J by 4 bases, with 6 bases between the two germline ends. Germline CDR1 and CDR2: SGHTA and FQGNSA. This CDR3 is built from 12 residues. As DNA, the CDR3 is TGTGCCAGCAGCTTACCGGGGTACGAGCAGTACTTC. Encoded protein: CASSLPGYEQYF.

The rearrangement uses TRBV28 and TRBJ2-7; D remains ambiguous. The CDR3 has 13 residues. From germline, CDR1 is MDHEN and CDR2 SYDVKM. V shed 7 bases and J shed 6 bases, with 16 bases lying between them. DNA for the CDR3: TGTGCCAGCAATGTGCTAATGAGGAGCGAGCAGTACTTC. Translation gives CASNVLMRSEQYF.

The rearrangement links TRBV7-2 to TRBJ1-1, with D perhaps matching TRBD1 (6 bases). CDR1 and CDR2 (germline): SGHTA, FQGNSA. The CDR3 spans 14 residues. V was cut by 6 bases and J by 1 base, with 12 bases left in between. The CDR3 nucleotides read TGTGCCAGCAGACGACAGGCACAGAACACTGAAGCTTTCTTT. It is translated as CASRRQAQNTEAFF. The full variable domain, its missing parts supplied by reference TRBV7-2 and TRBJ1-1, is GAGVSQSPSNKVTEKGKDVELRCDPISGHTALYWYRQSLGQGLEFLIYFQGNSAPDKSGLPSDRFSAERTGGSVSTLTIQRTQQEDSAVYLCASRRQAQNTEAFFGQGTRLTVV.

CDR3 in amino acids: CASTTAGAGLNQPQHF. The CDR3 DNA reads TGTGCCAGTACTACCGCCGGGGCAGGGCTAAATCAGCCCCAGCATTTT. This chain joins TRBV19 and TRBJ1-5; a weak D match, TRBD1 (5 bases). Germline loops: CDR1 LNHDA, CDR2 SQIVND (reference sequence). This CDR3 contains 16 residues. V lost 7 bases, J lost 4 bases, and 20 bases lay in between. The full variable domain, its missing parts supplied by reference TRBV19 and TRBJ1-5, is DGGITQSPKYLFRKEGQNVTLSCEQNLNHDAMYWYRQDPGQGLRLIYYSQIVNDFQKGDIAEGYSVSREKKESFPLTVTSAQKNPTAFYLCASTTAGAGLNQPQHFGDGTRLSIL.

CDR3 sequence reads: CASTRGARVWGYTF. DNA for the CDR3: TGTGCCAGCACTCGGGGGGCCCGTGTCTGGGGCTACACCTTC. This chain joins TRBV6-1 and TRBJ1-2; a possible D gene is TRBD1 (6 bases). CDR3 length: 14 residues. V was cut by 7 bases and J by 8 bases, with 20 bases left in between. Germline V gene lookup returns CDR1 MNHNS and CDR2 SASEGT.

This chain links TRBV7-3 with TRBJ2-2; 10 bases agree with TRBD1. Trimming cost V 5 bases and J 6 bases; bases outside gene matches: 6. The CDR3 spans 15 residues. Germline-derived CDR1 and CDR2 are SGHTA and FQGTGA. CDR3 residues: CASSLRTGGSGELFF. The CDR3 nucleotides read TGTGCCAGCAGCCTAAGGACAGGGGGTTCCGGGGAGCTGTTTTTT.